The 10 T cell receptor beta chains below come from one sample, sequenced in a study of blood T cell repertoires in COVID-19. Assay: immunoSEQ multiplex PCR; the TCRdb copy retains only in-frame clones and omits some. The data contain 160,000 or so clones, about four fifths of them singletons. Sequenced material: peripheral blood. Receptors were obtained from a woman aged 70 to 79 with acute or convalescent COVID-19.

This rearrangement joins TRBV7-2 to TRBJ2-3; 7 nucleotides match TRBD2. This CDR3 is 16 amino acids long. V trimming: 4 bases; J trimming: 8 bases; junction bases outside the gene matches: 15. Germline-derived CDR1 and CDR2 are SGHTA and FQGNSA. The DNA of the CDR3 is TGTGCCAGCAGCTCGTGGAGCGGGACCTCTCTCGGTACGCAGTATTTT. It yields the protein CASSSWSGTSLGTQYF.

The rearrangement uses TRBV5-1 and TRBJ1-2; the D gene is possibly TRBD1 (6 bases). The V gene lost 1 base and the J gene lost 8 bases, with 9 bases spanning the gap. The CDR3 is 12 residues long. Per germline, CDR1 SGHRS and CDR2 YFSETQ. The CDR3 nucleotides read TGCGCCAGCAGCTTGACAGGGAACGGCTACACCTTC. Its protein is CASSLTGNGYTF.

The rearrangement joins TRBV5-1 to TRBJ2-1, with 7 bases fitting TRBD2. The germline gives CDR1 SGHRS, CDR2 YFSETQ. J gave up 4 bases and V 0 bases, and 4 bases lay outside the gene matches. The CDR3 loop spans 15 amino acids. CDR3 region: CASSLGQREYNEQFF. CDR3 bases: TGCGCCAGCAGCTTGGGCCAGCGGGAATACAATGAGCAGTTCTTC.

This clone was detected a few times. The chain employs TRBV19 and TRBJ2-7; 11 bases align to TRBD2. The CDR3 contains 14 residues. V lost 2 bases, J lost 6 bases, and 3 bases stayed unmatched. Per the germline V gene, CDR1 is LNHDA and CDR2 is SQIVND (reference sequence). DNA of the CDR3: TGTGCCAGTAGTATAACAGGGACTAGCGGCGAGCAGTACTTC. Translating it yields CASSITGTSGEQYF.

The chain joins TRBV2 to TRBJ2-7; TRBD1 aligns across 9 bases. The V gene end was trimmed by 7 bases and the J gene end by 2 bases; junction bases not matched to a gene: 6. The CDR3 is made up of 14 amino acids. The germline V gene encodes CDR1 SNHLY and CDR2 FYNNEI. The CDR3 region is CASTDRGNTYEQYF. The CDR3 DNA follows: TGTGCCAGCACTGACAGGGGGAATACCTACGAGCAGTACTTC.

This chain connects TRBV28 to TRBJ2-7; maybe TRBD1 (6 bases). Per germline, CDR1 MDHEN and CDR2 SYDVKM. The V gene lost 6 bases and the J gene lost 3 bases, with 21 bases spanning the gap. The CDR3 has 16 residues. CDR3 sequence (DNA): TGTGCCAGCAGCCCGTCCGTTGGACAGATTAACTACGAGCAGTACTTC. It yields the protein CASSPSVGQINYEQYF.

The chain recombines TRBV6-4 with TRBJ2-7, with 8 bases identical to TRBD1. This CDR3 comprises 16 residues. Trimming at V came to 2 bases and at J to 6 bases, leaving 12 bases not matched to a gene. Germline V gene data show CDR1 as MRHNA and CDR2 as SNTAGT. The CDR3 nucleotides are TGTGCCAGCAGTGACCCCGGACAGGGCTTTTCTCCCGAGCAGTACTTC. This gives the protein CASSDPGQGFSPEQYF.

The chain has TRBV6-2 or TRBV6-3 and TRBJ2-7; TRBD2 matches at 7 bases. CDR3 length: 16 residues. V lost 2 bases to trimming and J lost 1 base; unmatched junction nucleotides: 8. CDR1 is MNHEY, CDR2 SVGEGT, per germline. CDR3 DNA sequence: TGTGCCAGCAGTTACGCGCGCGTGGGGGGGTCCTACGAGCAGTACTTC. Its translation: CASSYARVGGSYEQYF.

V is TRBV2 and J is TRBJ2-1; 10 bases map to TRBD2. Germline CDR1 and CDR2: SNHLY and FYNNEI. V gave up 7 bases and J gave up 4 bases; unmatched junction bases: 1. The CDR3 consists of 13 residues. CDR3 sequence (DNA): TGTGCCAGCAAGCGGGGGGGGTACAATGAGCAGTTCTTC. The encoded protein is CASKRGGYNEQFF.

The chain recombines TRBV7-2 with TRBJ1-2; D might be TRBD1 (6 bases). The CDR3 covers 13 residues. Germline V gene sequence: CDR1 SGHTA, CDR2 FQGNSA. V was shortened by 5 bases and J by 4 bases, with 11 bases between the two germline ends. CDR3 bases: TGTGCCAGCAGCCCTGGACAGACCTATGGCTACACCTTC. It codes for CASSPGQTYGYTF.